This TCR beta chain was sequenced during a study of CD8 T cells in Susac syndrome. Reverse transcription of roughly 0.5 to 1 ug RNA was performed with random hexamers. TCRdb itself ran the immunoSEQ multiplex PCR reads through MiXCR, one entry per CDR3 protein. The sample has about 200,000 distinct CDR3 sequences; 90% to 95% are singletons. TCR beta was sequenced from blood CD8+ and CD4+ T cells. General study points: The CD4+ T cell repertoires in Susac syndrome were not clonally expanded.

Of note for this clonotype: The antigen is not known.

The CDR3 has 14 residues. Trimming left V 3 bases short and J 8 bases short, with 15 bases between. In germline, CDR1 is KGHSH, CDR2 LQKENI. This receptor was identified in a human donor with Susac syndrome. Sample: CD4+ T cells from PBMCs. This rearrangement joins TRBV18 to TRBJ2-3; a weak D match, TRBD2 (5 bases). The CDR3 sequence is CASSPNTGSVTQYF. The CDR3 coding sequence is TGTGCCAGCTCACCGAATACGGGATCGGTTACGCAGTATTTT.